Listed here is a single T cell receptor beta chain. Trimming at V came to 3 bases and at J to 7 bases, leaving 3 bases not matched to a gene. CDR1 and CDR2 from the germline V gene are MNHNS and SASEGT. The CDR3 is made up of 14 amino acids. Authors' data handling: From reference gene primer amplification, estimates of nucleated cell counts were derived. Only in-frame clones appear in the TCRdb table, and some are missing; sequencing was by immunoSEQ multiplex PCR. The V and J calls and the clone size are those of that table, but D and trimming were determined from the DNA. The sample has around 65,000 clones; 75% to 80% are singletons. The source of the sample is a study of blood T cell repertoires in COVID-19. For the study at large: Italy, Spain and the United States were the sources of the convalescent and acute COVID-19 samples.

This clonotype was sampled from a human donor in a cohort sampled during active COVID-19. This rearrangement joins TRBV6-1 to TRBJ1-2; TRBD1 matches 12 bases. The specimen sequenced was peripheral blood. The CDR3 DNA reads as TGTGCCAGCAGTGAGGGACAGGGGGCAAGTGGCTACACCTTC. Protein product: CASSEGQGASGYTF.